The entry below gives a single T cell receptor (beta chain) sequence along with its context. What it binds is unknown. Noted time point: week 47, end of study. Every vaccine dose comprised 300 ug of mutant IDH1 20-mer peptide plus topical imiquimod. This record comes from a study of a mutant IDH1 vaccine in newly diagnosed glioma. Study summary: Patients got their first vaccination 4-6 weeks after radiotherapy alone, or with temozolomide cycles.

Method: immunoSEQ multiplex PCR; TCRdb's copy keeps in-frame clones and lacks some. The table includes roughly 46,000 clones, roughly 80% detected once. General observations from the study: Immune responses induced by the vaccine were seen in 80% to 95% of patients, spanning multiple MHC alleles.

The CDR3 covers 11 residues. With 1 base removed from V and 4 bases from J, the gap between germline ends came to 4 bases. From germline, CDR1 is GTSNPN and CDR2 SVGIG (reference sequence). Here the sequenced sample was PBMCs, taken from a glioma patient whose treatment included an IDH1 peptide vaccine. The chain carries TRBV30 and TRBJ2-5, with D unclear. This TCR came from a woman aged 30 to 39 with glioma. Some clones in this sample may be carry-over from other donors' samples. The CDR3 nucleotides read TGTGCCTGGAGTGGAGGAGAGACCCAGTACTTC. Translation: CAWSGGETQYF.